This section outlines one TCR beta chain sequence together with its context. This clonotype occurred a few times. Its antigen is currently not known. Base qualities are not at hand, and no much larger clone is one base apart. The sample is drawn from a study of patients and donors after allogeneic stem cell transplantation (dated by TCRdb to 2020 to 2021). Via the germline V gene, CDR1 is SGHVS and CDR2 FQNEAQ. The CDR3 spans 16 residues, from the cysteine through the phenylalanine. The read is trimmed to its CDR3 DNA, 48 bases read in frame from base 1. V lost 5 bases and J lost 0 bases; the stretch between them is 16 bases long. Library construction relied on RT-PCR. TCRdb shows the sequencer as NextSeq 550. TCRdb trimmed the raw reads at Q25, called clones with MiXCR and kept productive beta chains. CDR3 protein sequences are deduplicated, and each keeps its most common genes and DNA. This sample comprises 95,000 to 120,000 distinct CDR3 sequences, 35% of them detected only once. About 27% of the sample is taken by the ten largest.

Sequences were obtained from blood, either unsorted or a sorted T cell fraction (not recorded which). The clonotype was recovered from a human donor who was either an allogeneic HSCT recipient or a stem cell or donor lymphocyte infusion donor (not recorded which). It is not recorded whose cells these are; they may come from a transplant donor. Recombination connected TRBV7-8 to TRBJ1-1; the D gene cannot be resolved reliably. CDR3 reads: CASSTGSGGVNTEAFF. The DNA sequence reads TGTGCCAGCAGCACTGGTTCGGGCGGGGTGAACACTGAAGCTTTCTTT.